This paragraph reports one T cell receptor beta chain. In the authors' workflow: Researchers report that nucleated cell counts were estimated from reference gene primer amplification. Using immunoSEQ multiplex PCR, the repertoire was profiled, and TCRdb retains in-frame clones only, with some absent. That table supplies the V and J calls and clone size; D and trimming were determined from the DNA. Found here are around 74,000 clones, around 90% of them singletons; the top ten hold just over 8%. This sample is drawn from a study of blood T cell repertoires in COVID-19. Study-level background: Italy, Spain and the United States were the sources of the convalescent and acute COVID-19 samples. PBMCs, B-cell-depleted T cells, or T cells provided the cDNA or gDNA that made up the material.

The CDR3 spans 12 residues. Trimming took 4 bases from V and 5 from J, leaving 7 bases between them. The source material was peripheral blood. V usage is TRBV12-3 or TRBV12-4 and J usage is TRBJ2-3; perhaps TRBD2 as D (5 bases). This receptor was identified in a man younger than 45 with acute or convalescent COVID-19. The CDR3 spells CASSYRGDTQYF. In DNA form, the CDR3 reads TGTGCCAGCAGTTATCGGGGAGATACGCAGTATTTT.